This T cell receptor (beta chain) was documented in a study of blood T cells in healthy people across ages (dated by TCRdb to about 2015). Study-level background: Template switching captured roughly one uniquely barcoded TCR beta cDNA molecule per two T cells in model experiments. The study measured age-related changes in TCR beta repertoire diversity using deep sequencing normalized with unique cDNA molecular identifiers. To avoid experimental bias, donors of different ages were spread randomly across the sequencing lanes. Donors were grouped into four age groups: young (average 16 years), middle-aged (39), aged (roughly 62) and long-lived (around 80). Using the same blood draw, the study looked at two additional independent replicas of 1 million unique cDNA reads for two donors, one aged 18 to 30 and the other aged 80 or older.

Systemically healthy Caucasian individuals from Russia, over 30 in total and aged about 6 to 95 years, were included as donors. Each donor gave around 9.9 milliliters of peripheral blood, collected into EDTA-treated Vacutainer tubes. Ficoll-Paque density-gradient centrifugation was used to isolate PBMCs, with at least 6.5 million per sample. Trizol reagent was used to extract total RNA from PBMCs, with at least 6 micrograms per sample. For every donor, an aliquot of PBMCs went through flow cytometry to measure the percentages of naive CD45RAhigh/CD27high T cells. The receptor library was made with 5' RACE. TCRdb lists the instrument as Illumina HiSeq 2500. The second PCR ran for about 6 to 12 cycles and used a J-beta primer mix along with a sample-barcoded 5' primer. A template-switch 5' adaptor carrying 12 random nucleotides introduced a unique molecular identifier onto each TCR beta cDNA molecule. Each sample yielded at least 3 million CDR3-containing paired-end reads. All of the RNA was converted into first-strand cDNA using the Mint cDNA synthesis kit, with a TRBC-specific oligonucleotide serving as the primer. After uracil-DNA glycosylase treatment, a first 18-cycle PCR used universal primers M1SS and BC2_uni_R on all cDNA. On the authors' methods: Normalization of each sample was performed by random selection of 1 million high-quality reads, each carrying a distinct molecular identifier. Instead of being binned into consensus sequences, reads with shared molecular identifiers were discarded. CDR3 identification, clonotype clustering and error correction used MiTCR with a Q25 quality threshold and the strictest error-elimination algorithm. A nonparametric unseen species model using Euler transformation provided a lower-bound estimate of total TCR beta diversity. TCRdb applied fastp at Q25 and MiXCR to the public reads, then kept only in-frame beta chains. Rows are combined by CDR3 protein, so each entry shows the most common genes and DNA. These V and J calls derive from TCRdb rather than the authors' analysis. The sample data list roughly 800,000 distinct CDR3 sequences, and roughly 53% of these were observed just once. In total, the top ten clones hold around 41% of the sample.

The CDR3 covers 15 residues, taking in both the cysteine and the phenylalanine. The kept DNA is CDR3 alone, 45 bases in frame from the first base. Deletion took 0 bases off V and 11 bases off J, with a span of 19 bases between the germline ends. The paper's findings and limits, for the study overall: The long-lived group showed more naive CD4+ T cells, fewer expanded clones and increased TCR diversity than the aged group, suggesting age selection. Because donor CMV infection status was unknown, age-related changes in expanded clonotypes were potentially confounded. There was a strong correlation between observed TCR beta diversity and the percentage of naive T cells measured by flow cytometry. Because profiling used bulk unsorted PBMCs, naive and antigen-experienced compartments could not be compared conclusively. Observed TCR beta diversity per million T cells fell roughly linearly with age, and a significant reduction was already apparent by age around 40. Estimates of total diversity based on one million sequenced T cells were considered lower bounds and underestimates.

In the case of this clonotype: Its antigen is still unknown. Base qualities are not recorded, but no much larger clone differs from it by a single base.

The sequencing input was blood. This TCR was sampled from a man at least 80 years old in good health. The rearrangement combines TRBV12-3 or TRBV12-4 with TRBJ2-5, with the D gene call left open. The nucleotide sequence is TGTGCCAGCAGTTTAGCGCTGGCCTTCTGGGGTGAGCAGTACTTC. It encodes CASSLALAFWGEQYF.